This is a list of T cell receptor beta chains from one sample in a study of cytomegalovirus exposure and HLA in healthy donors. Using immunoSEQ multiplex PCR, the repertoire was profiled, and TCRdb retains in-frame clones only, with some absent. The top ten clones hold 1% of a sample with around 170,000 clones, roughly 78% of them seen once. Sequencing used PBMCs. The receptors here all came from a woman aged 45-60 years in good health and CMV-seropositive. CDR3s include the opening cysteine and the closing phenylalanine or tryptophan. A D gene is named only where the DNA matches it firmly. Only part of the rows carry a size: once, few, many, or a class if the clone is expanded.

TRBD1	TRBV30	once	TRBJ2-3	CAWRSGQSTDTQYF	TGTGCCTGGAGATCGGGACAGAGCACAGATACGCAGTATTTT
-	TRBV28	-	TRBJ1-1	CASSLLGGTEAFF	TGTGCCAGCAGTTTACTTGGGGGGACTGAAGCTTTCTTT
TRBD1	TRBV27	few	TRBJ1-5	CASSTGGAWQPQHF	TGTGCCAGCAGCACAGGGGGCGCCTGGCAGCCCCAGCATTTT
-	TRBV19	-	TRBJ1-1	CASSIPRGLGTEAFF	TGTGCCAGTAGTATCCCGCGGGGGTTGGGGACTGAAGCTTTCTTT
-	TRBV5-3	-	TRBJ1-1	CARSLVRNTEAFF	TGTGCCAGAAGCTTGGTCCGGAACACTGAAGCTTTCTTT
TRBD2	TRBV27	once	TRBJ2-2	CASKLAVNTGELFF	TGTGCCAGCAAGCTAGCGGTTAACACCGGGGAGCTGTTTTTT
TRBD2	TRBV5-4	-	TRBJ2-3	CASSSFGGPSGGTTDTQYF	TGTGCCAGCAGCTCTTTTGGTGGTCCTAGCGGGGGGACGACAGATACGCAGTATTTT
-	TRBV6-5	few	TRBJ1-1	CASRGRVNTEAFF	TGTGCCAGCAGGGGGAGGGTGAACACTGAAGCTTTCTTT
-	TRBV11-2	-	TRBJ2-2	CASSSRGSRVRTGELFF	TGTGCCAGCAGCTCCAGAGGCAGCCGAGTGAGGACCGGGGAGCTGTTTTTT
-	TRBV6-5	few	TRBJ2-7	CASSYTFEVSSYEQYF	TGTGCCAGCAGTTACACATTTGAGGTGTCCTCCTACGAGCAGTACTTC